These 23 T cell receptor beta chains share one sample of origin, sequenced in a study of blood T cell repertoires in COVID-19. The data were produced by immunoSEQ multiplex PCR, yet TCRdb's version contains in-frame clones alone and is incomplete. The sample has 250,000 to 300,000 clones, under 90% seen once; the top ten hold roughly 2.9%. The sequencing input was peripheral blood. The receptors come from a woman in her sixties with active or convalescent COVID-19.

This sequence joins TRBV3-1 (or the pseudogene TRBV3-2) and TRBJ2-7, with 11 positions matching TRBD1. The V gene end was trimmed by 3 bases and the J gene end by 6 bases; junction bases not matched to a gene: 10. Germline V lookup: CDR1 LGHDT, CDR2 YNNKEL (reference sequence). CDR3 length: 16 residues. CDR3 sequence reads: CASSQKGGTGGREQYF. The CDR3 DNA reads TGTGCCAGCAGCCAGAAGGGCGGGACAGGGGGACGCGAGCAGTACTTC.

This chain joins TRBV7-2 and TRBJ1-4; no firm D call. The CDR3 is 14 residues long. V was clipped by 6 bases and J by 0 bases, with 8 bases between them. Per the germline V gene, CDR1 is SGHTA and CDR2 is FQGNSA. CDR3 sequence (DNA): TGTGCCAGCAGGTGGCAGTCAACTAATGAAAAACTGTTTTTT. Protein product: CASRWQSTNEKLFF.

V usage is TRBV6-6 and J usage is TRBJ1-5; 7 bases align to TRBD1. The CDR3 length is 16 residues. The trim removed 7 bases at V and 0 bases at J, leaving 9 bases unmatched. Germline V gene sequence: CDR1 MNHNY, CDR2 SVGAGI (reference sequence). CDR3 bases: TGTGCCAGCAACCCAACAGGGGCCGATAGCAATCAGCCCCAGCATTTT. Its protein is CASNPTGADSNQPQHF.

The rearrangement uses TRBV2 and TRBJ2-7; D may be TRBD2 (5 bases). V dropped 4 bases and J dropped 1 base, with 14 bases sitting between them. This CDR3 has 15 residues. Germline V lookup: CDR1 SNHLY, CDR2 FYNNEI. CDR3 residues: CASSAESGGSYEQYF. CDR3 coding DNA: TGTGCCAGCAGTGCCGAAAGCGGTGGATCCTACGAGCAGTACTTC.

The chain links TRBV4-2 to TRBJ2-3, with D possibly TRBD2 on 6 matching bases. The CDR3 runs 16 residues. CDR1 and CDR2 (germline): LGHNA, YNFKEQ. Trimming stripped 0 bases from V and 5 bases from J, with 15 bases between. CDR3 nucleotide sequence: TGTGCCAGCAGCCAAGATCGGCGTCTCGGGGGAGATACGCAGTATTTT. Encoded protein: CASSQDRRLGGDTQYF.

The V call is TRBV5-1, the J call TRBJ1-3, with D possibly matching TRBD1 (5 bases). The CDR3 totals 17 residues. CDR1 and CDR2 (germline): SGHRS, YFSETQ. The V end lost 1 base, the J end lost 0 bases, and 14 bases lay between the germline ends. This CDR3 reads CASSLPAGYGSGNTIYF. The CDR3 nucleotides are TGCGCCAGCAGCTTGCCTGCAGGGTACGGCTCTGGAAACACCATATATTTT.

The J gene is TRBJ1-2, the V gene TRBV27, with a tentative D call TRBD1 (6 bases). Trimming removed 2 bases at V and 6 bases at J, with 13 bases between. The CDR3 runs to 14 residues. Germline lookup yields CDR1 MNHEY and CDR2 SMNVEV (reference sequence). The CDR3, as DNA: TGTGCCAGCAGTTTAGGGACACCCAAGCATGGCTACACCTTC. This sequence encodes CASSLGTPKHGYTF.

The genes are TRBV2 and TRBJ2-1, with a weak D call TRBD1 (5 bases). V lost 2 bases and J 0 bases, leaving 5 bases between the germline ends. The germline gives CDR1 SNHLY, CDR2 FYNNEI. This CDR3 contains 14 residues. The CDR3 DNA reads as TGTGCCAGCAGTGAAAGGGGCTCCTACAATGAGCAGTTCTTC. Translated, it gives CASSERGSYNEQFF.

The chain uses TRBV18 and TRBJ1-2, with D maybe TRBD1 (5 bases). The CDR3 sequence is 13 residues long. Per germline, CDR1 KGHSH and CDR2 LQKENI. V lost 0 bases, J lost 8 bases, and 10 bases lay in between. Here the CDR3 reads CASSPPGATGYTF. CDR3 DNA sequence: TGTGCCAGCTCACCACCAGGGGCCACGGGCTACACCTTC. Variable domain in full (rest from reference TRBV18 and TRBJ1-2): NAGVMQNPRHLVRRRGQEARLRCSPMKGHSHVYWYRQLPEEGLKFMVYLQKENIIDESGMPKERFSAEFPKEGPSILRIQQVVRGDSAAYFCASSPPGATGYTFGSGTRLTVV.

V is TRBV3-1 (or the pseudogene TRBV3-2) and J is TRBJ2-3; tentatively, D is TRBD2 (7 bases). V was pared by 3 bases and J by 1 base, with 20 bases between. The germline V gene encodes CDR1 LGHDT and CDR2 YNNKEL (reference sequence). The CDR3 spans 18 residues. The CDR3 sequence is CASSHPFGRRGRTDTQYF. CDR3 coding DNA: TGTGCCAGCAGCCATCCCTTTGGACGGCGGGGGCGCACAGATACGCAGTATTTT.

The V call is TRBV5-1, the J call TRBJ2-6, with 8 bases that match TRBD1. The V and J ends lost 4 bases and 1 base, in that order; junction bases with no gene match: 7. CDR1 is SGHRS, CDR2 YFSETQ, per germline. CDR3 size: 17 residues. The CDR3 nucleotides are TGCGCCAGCAGCCCTCGGACAGGGTCGTCTGGGGCCAACGTCCTGACTTTC. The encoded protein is CASSPRTGSSGANVLTF.

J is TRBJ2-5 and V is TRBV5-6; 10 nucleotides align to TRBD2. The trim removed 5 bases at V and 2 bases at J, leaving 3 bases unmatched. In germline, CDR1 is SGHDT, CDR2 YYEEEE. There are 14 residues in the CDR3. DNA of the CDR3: TGTGCCAGCAGGTTTAGCGGGGGGCAAGAGACCCAGTACTTC. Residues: CASRFSGGQETQYF.

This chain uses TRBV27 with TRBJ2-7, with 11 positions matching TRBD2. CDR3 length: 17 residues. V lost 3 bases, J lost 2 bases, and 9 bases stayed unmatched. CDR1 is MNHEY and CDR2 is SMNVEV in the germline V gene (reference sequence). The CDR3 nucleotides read TGTGCCAGCAGTTTCGTCCTCACTAGCGGGGGAACCTACGAGCAGTACTTC. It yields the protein CASSFVLTSGGTYEQYF.

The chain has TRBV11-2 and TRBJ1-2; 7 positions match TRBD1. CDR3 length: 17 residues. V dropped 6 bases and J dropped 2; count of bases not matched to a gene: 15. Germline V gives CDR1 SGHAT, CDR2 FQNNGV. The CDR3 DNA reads TGTGCCAGCAGATCACCGGGACAGCAACTTAAAAACTATGGCTACACCTTC. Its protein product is CASRSPGQQLKNYGYTF.

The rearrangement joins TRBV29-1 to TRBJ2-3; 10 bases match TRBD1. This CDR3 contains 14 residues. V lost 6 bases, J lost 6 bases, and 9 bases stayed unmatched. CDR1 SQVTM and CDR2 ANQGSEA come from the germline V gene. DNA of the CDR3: TGCAGCGTGGAGGGACAGGGGCCAGGCGATACGCAGTATTTT. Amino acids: CSVEGQGPGDTQYF.

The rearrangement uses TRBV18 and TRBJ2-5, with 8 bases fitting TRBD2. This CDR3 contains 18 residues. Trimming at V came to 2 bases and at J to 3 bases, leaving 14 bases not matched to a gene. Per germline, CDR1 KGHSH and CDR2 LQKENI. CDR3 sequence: CASSPGYLQSGGEETQYF. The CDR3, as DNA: TGTGCCAGCTCACCAGGCTACCTGCAGAGCGGGGGAGAAGAGACCCAGTACTTC. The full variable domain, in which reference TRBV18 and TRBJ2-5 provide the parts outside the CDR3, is NAGVMQNPRHLVRRRGQEARLRCSPMKGHSHVYWYRQLPEEGLKFMVYLQKENIIDESGMPKERFSAEFPKEGPSILRIQQVVRGDSAAYFCASSPGYLQSGGEETQYFGPGTRLLVL.

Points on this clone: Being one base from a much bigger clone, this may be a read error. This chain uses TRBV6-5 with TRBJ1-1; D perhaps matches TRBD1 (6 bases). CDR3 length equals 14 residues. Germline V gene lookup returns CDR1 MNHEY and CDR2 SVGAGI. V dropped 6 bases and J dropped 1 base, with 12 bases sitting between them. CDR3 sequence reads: CASSQLQGNTEAFF. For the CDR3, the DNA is TGTGCCAGCAGCCAACTACAGGGGAACACTGAAGCTTTCTTT.

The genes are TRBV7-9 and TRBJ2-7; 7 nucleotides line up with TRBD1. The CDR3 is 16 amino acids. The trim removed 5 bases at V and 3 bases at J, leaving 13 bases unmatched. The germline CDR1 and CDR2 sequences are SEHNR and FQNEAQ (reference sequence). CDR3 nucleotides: TGTGCCAGCAGCCTCAGAGAGGGACAGAGCCTCTACGAGCAGTACTTC. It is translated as CASSLREGQSLYEQYF. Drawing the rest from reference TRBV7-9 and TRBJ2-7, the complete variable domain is DTGVSQNPRHKITKRGQNVTFRCDPISEHNRLYWYRQTLGQGPEFLTYFQNEAQLEKSRLLSDRFSAERPKGSFSTLEIQRTEQGDSAMYLCASSLREGQSLYEQYFGPGTRLTVT.

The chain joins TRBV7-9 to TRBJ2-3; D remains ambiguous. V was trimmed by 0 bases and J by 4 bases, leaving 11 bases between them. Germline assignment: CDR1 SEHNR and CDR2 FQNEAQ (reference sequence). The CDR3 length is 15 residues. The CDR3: CASSLALWLPDTQYF. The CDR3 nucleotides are TGTGCCAGCAGCTTAGCGCTTTGGCTTCCAGATACGCAGTATTTT.

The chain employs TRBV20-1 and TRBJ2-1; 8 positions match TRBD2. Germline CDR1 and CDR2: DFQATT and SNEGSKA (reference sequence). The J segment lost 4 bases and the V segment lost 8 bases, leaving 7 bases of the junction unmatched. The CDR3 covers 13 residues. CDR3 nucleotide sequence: TGCAGTCCCAGTGGCGGGGGGTACAATGAGCAGTTCTTC. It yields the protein CSPSGGGYNEQFF.

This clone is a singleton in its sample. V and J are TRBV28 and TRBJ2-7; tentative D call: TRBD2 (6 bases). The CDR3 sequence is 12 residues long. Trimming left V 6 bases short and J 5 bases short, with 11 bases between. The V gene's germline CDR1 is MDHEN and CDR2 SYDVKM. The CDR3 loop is CASRGGLNEQYF. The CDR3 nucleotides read TGTGCCAGCAGAGGAGGGCTTAACGAGCAGTACTTC.

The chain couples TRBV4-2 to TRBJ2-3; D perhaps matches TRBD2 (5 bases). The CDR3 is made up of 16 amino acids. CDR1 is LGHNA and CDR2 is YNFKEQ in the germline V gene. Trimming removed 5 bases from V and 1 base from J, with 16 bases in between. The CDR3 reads CASSFHLLAGTDTQYF. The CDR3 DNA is TGTGCCAGCAGCTTTCACCTCCTAGCCGGCACAGATACGCAGTATTTT.

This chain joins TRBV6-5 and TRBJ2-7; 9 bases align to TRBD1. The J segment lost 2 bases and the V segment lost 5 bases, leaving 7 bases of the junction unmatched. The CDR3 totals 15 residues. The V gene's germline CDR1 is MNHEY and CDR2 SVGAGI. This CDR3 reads CASSTVQGAPYEQYF. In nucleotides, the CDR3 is TGTGCCAGCAGTACAGTACAGGGGGCACCCTACGAGCAGTACTTC.